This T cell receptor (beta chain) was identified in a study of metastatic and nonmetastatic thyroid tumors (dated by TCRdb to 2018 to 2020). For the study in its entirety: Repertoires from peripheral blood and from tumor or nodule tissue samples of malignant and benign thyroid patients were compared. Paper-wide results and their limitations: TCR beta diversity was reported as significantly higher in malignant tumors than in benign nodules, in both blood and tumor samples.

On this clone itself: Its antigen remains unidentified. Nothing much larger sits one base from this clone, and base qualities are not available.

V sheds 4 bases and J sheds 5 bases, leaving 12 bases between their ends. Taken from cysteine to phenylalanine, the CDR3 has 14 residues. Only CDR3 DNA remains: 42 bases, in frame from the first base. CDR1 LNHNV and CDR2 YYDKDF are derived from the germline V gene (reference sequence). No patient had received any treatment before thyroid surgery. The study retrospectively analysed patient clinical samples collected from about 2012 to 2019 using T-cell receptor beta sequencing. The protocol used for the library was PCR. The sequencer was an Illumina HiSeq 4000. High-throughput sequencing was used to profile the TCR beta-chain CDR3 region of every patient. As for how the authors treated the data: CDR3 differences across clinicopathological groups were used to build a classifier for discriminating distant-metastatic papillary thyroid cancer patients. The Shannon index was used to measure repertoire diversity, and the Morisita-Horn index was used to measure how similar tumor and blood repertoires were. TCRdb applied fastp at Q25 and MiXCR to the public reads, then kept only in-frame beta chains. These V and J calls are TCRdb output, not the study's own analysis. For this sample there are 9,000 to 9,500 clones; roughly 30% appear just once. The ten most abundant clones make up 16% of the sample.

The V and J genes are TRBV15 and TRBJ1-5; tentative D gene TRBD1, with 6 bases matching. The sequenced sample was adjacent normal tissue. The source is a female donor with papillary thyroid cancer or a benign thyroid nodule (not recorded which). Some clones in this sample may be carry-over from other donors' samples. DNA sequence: TGTGCCACCAGCATGGGGGGCAGGCATCAGCCCCAGCATTTT. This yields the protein CATSMGGRHQPQHF.